Each of the 17 T cell receptor beta chains below was sequenced from the same sample in a study of CD8 T cells in ankylosing spondylitis. Each CDR3 protein is one row after TCRdb ran MiXCR on the 5' RACE reads. The data hold about 140,000 distinct CDR3 sequences, with 5.5% to 7.5% observed a single time. The source material was blood, either unsorted or a sorted T cell fraction (not recorded which). The receptors come from a female donor with ankylosing spondylitis or in good health (not recorded which).

This clonotype was detected many times. The V gene is TRBV20-1, the J gene TRBJ2-5; tentative D call: TRBD2 (6 bases). Between the trimmed V and J ends, which lost 6 bases and 4 bases, there was a span of 15 bases. The CDR3 runs to 13 residues. The V gene's germline CDR1 is DFQATT and CDR2 SNEGSKA (reference sequence). DNA for the CDR3: TGCAGTGCCTCGGACTACGAGGGAGAGACCCAGTACTTC. Its protein product is CSASDYEGETQYF.

This clonotype came up many times. The chain employs TRBV3-1 and TRBJ1-1; no firm D call. The CDR3 contains 12 residues. Germline assignment: CDR1 LGHDT and CDR2 YNNKEL (reference sequence). Trimming cost V 1 base and J 10 bases, with 10 bases left between them. The CDR3 sequence: CASSQGLVRAFF. CDR3 in DNA: TGTGCCAGCAGCCAAGGTTTGGTCCGAGCTTTCTTT.

This clonotype came up many times. The rearrangement uses TRBV12-3 or TRBV12-4 and TRBJ1-6; 9 positions match TRBD1. The CDR3 is 14 residues long. The trim removed 7 bases at V and 9 bases at J, leaving 7 bases unmatched. In DNA form, the CDR3 reads TGTGCCAGCACATCCGGGACAGGGACTTCACCCCTCCACTTT. This gives the protein CASTSGTGTSPLHF.

The table lists this clonotype with a few counts. The chain links TRBV18 to TRBJ2-7, with 8 bases identical to TRBD1. Unmatched junction bases numbered 6, after V lost 3 bases and J lost 5 bases. The CDR3 is 14 residues long. In germline, CDR1 is KGHSH, CDR2 LQKENI. The CDR3 bases are TGTGCCAGCTCACCGCCGACAGGGGTTAACGAGCAGTACTTC. Its protein is CASSPPTGVNEQYF.

In its sample, this clonotype was seen many times. The chain recombines TRBV5-1 with TRBJ2-5, with 7 positions matching TRBD1. Trimming removed 3 bases from V and 0 bases from J; junction bases left unmatched: 5. The CDR3 loop spans 15 amino acids. Per germline, CDR1 SGHRS and CDR2 YFSETQ. CDR3 DNA sequence: TGCGCCAGCAGCTCAACACAGGGGAACCAAGAGACCCAGTACTTC. Protein: CASSSTQGNQETQYF.

This clonotype appeared many times. DNA for the CDR3: TGTGCCAGCAGTTTATCCAGGGAGACCCAGTACTTC. Translating gives CASSLSRETQYF. V usage is TRBV28 and J usage is TRBJ2-5, with unresolved D. The V and J ends lost 1 base and 5 bases respectively, with 5 bases between them. This CDR3 contains 12 residues. Per the germline V gene, CDR1 is MDHEN and CDR2 is SYDVKM.

This clonotype was recorded at least ten times. The genes are TRBV4-1 and TRBJ2-1; 7 bases match TRBD1. Per germline, CDR1 MGHRA and CDR2 YSYEKL. V lost 2 bases, J lost 4 bases, and 8 bases stayed unmatched. The CDR3 length is 16 residues. CDR3 region: CASSQMPGTAYNEQFF. In DNA form, the CDR3 reads TGCGCCAGCAGCCAAATGCCCGGGACAGCTTACAATGAGCAGTTCTTC.

This clonotype occurred many times. The chain carries TRBV5-6 and TRBJ2-5; D gene unclear. This CDR3 is 14 amino acids long. The V end was cut by 0 bases, the J end by 2 bases, with 8 bases between. CDR1 is SGHDT, CDR2 YYEEEE, per germline. CDR3 sequence: CASSLAPLQETQYF. In nucleotides, the CDR3 is TGTGCCAGCAGCTTGGCTCCTTTGCAAGAGACCCAGTACTTC.

This sequence joins TRBV7-8 and TRBJ2-1; TRBD2 matches 8 bases. With 1 base clipped from V and 3 bases from J, the junction kept 8 bases outside the gene matches. The V gene's germline CDR1 is SGHVS and CDR2 FQNEAQ. This CDR3 is 17 amino acids long. The CDR3 loop is CASSLGAAGAIYNEQFF. The CDR3 DNA sequence: TGTGCCAGCAGCTTAGGTGCAGCGGGGGCCATCTACAATGAGCAGTTCTTC.

This clonotype was seen ten or more times. The V gene is TRBV30, the J gene TRBJ2-3; TRBD1 aligns across 11 bases. Germline loops: CDR1 GTSNPN, CDR2 SVGIG (reference sequence). Trimming removed 3 bases from V and 1 base from J; junction bases left unmatched: 6. CDR3 length: 16 amino acids. The CDR3 DNA sequence: TGTGCCTGGAGCCTTGGGACAGGGGGAGGCACAGATACGCAGTATTTT. This codes for CAWSLGTGGGTDTQYF.

The genes are TRBV7-8 and TRBJ1-2, with 7 bases lining up with TRBD1. Germline CDR1 reads SGHVS; CDR2 reads FQNEAQ. With 5 bases clipped from V and 7 bases from J, the junction kept 7 bases outside the gene matches. The CDR3 spans 13 residues. CDR3 sequence (DNA): TGTGCCAGCAGCATACACGACAGGGTTGGCTACACCTTC. Translated: CASSIHDRVGYTF.

At least ten counts were recorded for this clonotype. V usage is TRBV10-3 and J usage is TRBJ1-3, with 7 bases identical to TRBD1. Germline CDR1 ENHRY, CDR2 SYGVKD. The J segment lost 7 bases and the V segment lost 3 bases, leaving 9 bases of the junction unmatched. The CDR3 contains 15 residues. The CDR3, as DNA: TGTGCCATCAGTGATCCTCCCACAGGGGCGAACACCATATATTTT. Encoded protein: CAISDPPTGANTIYF.

This clonotype was seen many times. The chain carries TRBV12-3 or TRBV12-4 and TRBJ1-6, with TRBD1 matching over 8 bases. This CDR3 is 14 amino acids long. Losses at the gene ends were 2 bases for V and 7 bases for J; bases not matched to a gene: 1. CDR3 amino acids: CASSLRQGNSPLHF. CDR3 in DNA: TGTGCCAGCAGTTTAAGACAGGGGAATTCACCCCTCCACTTT.

The sample holds many counts of this clonotype. The chain is built from TRBV5-1 and TRBJ2-3; D tentatively fits TRBD1 or TRBD2 (5 bases each). This CDR3 has 14 residues. Germline values: CDR1 SGHRS, CDR2 YFSETQ. V was cut by 3 bases and J by 0 bases, with 8 bases left in between. In nucleotides, the CDR3 is TGCGCCAGCAGCTGGGGCGGGAGCACAGATACGCAGTATTTT. Residues: CASSWGGSTDTQYF.

This clonotype was picked up many times. This chain uses TRBV7-4 with TRBJ1-4; 8 nucleotides agree with TRBD1. V lost 0 bases to trimming and J lost 5 bases; unmatched junction nucleotides: 8. The CDR3 runs to 17 residues. The V gene's germline CDR1 is SGHVT and CDR2 SQSDAQ. Written as DNA, the CDR3 is TGTGCCAGCAGCTTAGCGACCGGGACAGGAGAGAATGAAAAACTGTTTTTT. As protein: CASSLATGTGENEKLFF.

This clonotype has a count of ten or more. The genes are TRBV11-1 and TRBJ2-1; D may be TRBD1 (6 bases). The CDR3 is 18 residues long. V was clipped by 5 bases and J by 0 bases, with 20 bases between them. Germline CDR1 SGHAT, CDR2 FQDESV (reference sequence). The CDR3: CASSGGNRDKSSYNEQFF. The DNA of the CDR3 is TGTGCCAGCAGCGGGGGTAACCGGGACAAGAGCTCCTACAATGAGCAGTTCTTC. The whole variable domain, remainder taken from reference TRBV11-1 and TRBJ2-1, is EAEVAQSPRYKITEKSQAVAFWCDPISGHATLYWYRQILGQGPELLVQFQDESVVDDSQLPKDRFSAERLKGVDSTLKIQPAELGDSAMYLCASSGGNRDKSSYNEQFFGPGTRLTVL.

This clonotype was counted at least ten times. V gene TRBV11-2 combines with J gene TRBJ2-5; D gene unclear. The germline gives CDR1 SGHAT, CDR2 FQNNGV. V was pared by 6 bases and J by 1 base, with 9 bases between. This CDR3 contains 13 residues. This CDR3 is CASRWTFQETQYF. DNA for the CDR3: TGTGCCAGCAGATGGACGTTCCAAGAGACCCAGTACTTC.